The T cell receptor beta chain described here comes from a study of shared clonotypes between healthy human individuals. About this clone: Its target is unknown.

CDR1 and CDR2 (germline): SGHVS, FNYEAQ. The CDR3 is 13 amino acids. J gave up 14 bases and V 5 bases, and 6 bases lay outside the gene matches. Sequenced by immunoSEQ multiplex PCR; TCRdb stores in-frame clones only, minus some. The sample holds some 2,000,000 clones, approximately 94% seen once. Study results and limitations: When compared with the clonotypes that were shared by all four sorted-subset donors, the non-shared clonotypes turned out to have lower generation probabilities. In having few donors, the study represented limited genetic and exposure-history diversity. Naive subsets generally exceeded memory subsets in estimated richness.

CD4+ cells yielded CD45RA+ naive and CD45RA-negative memory subsets. The TCR comes from a man between 18 and 29 years old in good health. The sequencing input was naive CD4+ T cells sorted from blood. The sample's subset: CD45RA+ positively selected. The chain links TRBV7-6 to TRBJ2-5, with 15 bases that match TRBD2. The CDR3 region is CASSPGLAGGIYF. CDR3 DNA sequence: TGTGCCAGCAGCCCGGGACTAGCGGGGGGTATTTACTTC.